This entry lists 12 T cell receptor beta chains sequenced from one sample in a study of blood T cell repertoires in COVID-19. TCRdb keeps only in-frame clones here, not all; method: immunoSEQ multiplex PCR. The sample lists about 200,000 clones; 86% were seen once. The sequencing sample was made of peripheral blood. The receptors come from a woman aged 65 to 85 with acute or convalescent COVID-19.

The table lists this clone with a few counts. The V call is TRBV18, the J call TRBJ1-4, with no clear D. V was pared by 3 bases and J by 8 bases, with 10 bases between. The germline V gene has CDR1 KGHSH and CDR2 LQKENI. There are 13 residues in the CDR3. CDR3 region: CASSPLGGEKLFF. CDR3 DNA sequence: TGTGCCAGCTCACCCCTAGGAGGCGAAAAACTGTTTTTT. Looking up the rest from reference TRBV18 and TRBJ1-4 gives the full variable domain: NAGVMQNPRHLVRRRGQEARLRCSPMKGHSHVYWYRQLPEEGLKFMVYLQKENIIDESGMPKERFSAEFPKEGPSILRIQQVVRGDSAAYFCASSPLGGEKLFFGSGTQLSVL.

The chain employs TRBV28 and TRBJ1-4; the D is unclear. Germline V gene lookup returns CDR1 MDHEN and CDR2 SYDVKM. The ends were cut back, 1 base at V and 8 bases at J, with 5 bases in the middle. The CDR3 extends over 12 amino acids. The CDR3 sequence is CASSLYQEKLFF. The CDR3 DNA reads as TGTGCCAGCAGTTTATATCAGGAAAAACTGTTTTTT.

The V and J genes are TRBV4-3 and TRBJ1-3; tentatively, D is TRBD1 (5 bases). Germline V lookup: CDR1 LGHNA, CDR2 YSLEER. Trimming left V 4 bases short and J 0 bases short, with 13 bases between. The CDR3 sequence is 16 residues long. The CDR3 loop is CASSLSGASSGNTIYF. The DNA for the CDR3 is TGCGCCAGCAGCCTGAGCGGGGCGAGCTCTGGAAACACCATATATTTT.

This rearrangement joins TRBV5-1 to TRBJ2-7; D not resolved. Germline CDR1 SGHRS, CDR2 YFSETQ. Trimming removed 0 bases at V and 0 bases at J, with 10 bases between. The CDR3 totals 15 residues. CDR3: CASSLDLASSYEQYF. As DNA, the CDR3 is TGCGCCAGCAGCTTGGATTTGGCCAGCTCCTACGAGCAGTACTTC.

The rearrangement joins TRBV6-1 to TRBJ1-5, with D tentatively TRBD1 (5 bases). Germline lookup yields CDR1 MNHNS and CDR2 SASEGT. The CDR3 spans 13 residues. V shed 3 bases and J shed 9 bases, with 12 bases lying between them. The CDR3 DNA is TGTGCCAGCAGTGAGGGTTCCAGGGCGCCCCAGCATTTT. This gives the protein CASSEGSRAPQHF.

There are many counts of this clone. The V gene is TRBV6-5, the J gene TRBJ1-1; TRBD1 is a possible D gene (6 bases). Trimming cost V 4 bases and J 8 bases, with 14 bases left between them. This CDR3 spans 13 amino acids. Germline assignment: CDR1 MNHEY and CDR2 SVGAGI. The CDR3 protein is CASSWTQGAEAFF. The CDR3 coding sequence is TGTGCCAGCAGTTGGACACAGGGTGCCGAAGCTTTCTTT.

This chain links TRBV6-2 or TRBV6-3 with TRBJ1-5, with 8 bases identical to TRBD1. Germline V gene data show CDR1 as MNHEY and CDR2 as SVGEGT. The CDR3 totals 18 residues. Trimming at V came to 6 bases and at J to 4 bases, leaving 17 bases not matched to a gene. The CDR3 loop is CASSPGGTGGGKNQPQHF. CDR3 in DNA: TGTGCCAGCAGCCCAGGGGGAACAGGGGGAGGGAAGAATCAGCCCCAGCATTTT.

The CDR3 is CASKRTGGPGELFF. CDR3 coding DNA: TGTGCCAGCAAGCGGACAGGGGGCCCCGGGGAGCTGTTTTTT. This chain connects TRBV2 to TRBJ2-2, with 11 bases that match TRBD1. CDR1 and CDR2 (germline): SNHLY, FYNNEI. With 7 bases clipped from V and 6 bases from J, the junction kept 4 bases outside the gene matches. The CDR3 has 14 residues.

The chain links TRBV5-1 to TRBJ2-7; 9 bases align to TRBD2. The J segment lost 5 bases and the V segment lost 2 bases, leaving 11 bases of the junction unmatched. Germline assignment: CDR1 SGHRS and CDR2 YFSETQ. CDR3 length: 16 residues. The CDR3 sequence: CASSLLVQRGEHEQYF. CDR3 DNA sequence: TGCGCCAGCAGCTTACTAGTCCAGCGGGGGGAACACGAGCAGTACTTC.

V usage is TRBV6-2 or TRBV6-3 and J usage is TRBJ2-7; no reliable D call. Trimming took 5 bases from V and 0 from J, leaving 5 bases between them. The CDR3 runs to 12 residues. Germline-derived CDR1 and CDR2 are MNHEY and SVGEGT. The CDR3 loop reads CASSTSSYEQYF. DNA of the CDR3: TGTGCCAGCAGTACAAGCTCCTACGAGCAGTACTTC.

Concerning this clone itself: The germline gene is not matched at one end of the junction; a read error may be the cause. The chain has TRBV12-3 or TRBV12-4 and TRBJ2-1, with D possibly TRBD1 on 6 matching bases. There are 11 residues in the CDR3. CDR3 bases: TGTGCCAGCAGCTATCCGGGAAACAGGGTCTTC. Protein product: CASSYPGNRVF.

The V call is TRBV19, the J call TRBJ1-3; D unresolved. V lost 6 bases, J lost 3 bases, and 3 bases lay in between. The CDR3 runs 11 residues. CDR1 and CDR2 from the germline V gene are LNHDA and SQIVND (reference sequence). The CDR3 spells CASRLGNTIYF. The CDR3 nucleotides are TGTGCCAGTAGACTTGGAAACACCATATATTTT.